The 4 T cell receptor beta chains below come from one sample, sequenced in a study of blood T cell repertoires in COVID-19 (dated by TCRdb to about 2020). The library was built by means of the immunoSEQ multiplex PCR assay. This is the immuneACCESS table as TCRdb keeps it, with only in-frame sequences that have V and J called. A part of the clones is gone; compared with another copy, unresolved V genes explain less than half, and the rest is unexplained. The sample includes approximately 250,000 clones, with around nine tenths observed a single time. Roughly 8% of the sample comes from the top ten. Specimen: peripheral blood. These receptors were taken from a man in his forties with active or convalescent COVID-19.

V is TRBV11-3 and J is TRBJ2-3; D gene uncertain. The V end was cut by 5 bases, the J end by 0 bases, with 9 bases between. The CDR3 runs to 14 residues. Germline assignment: CDR1 SGHNT and CDR2 YENEEA. As DNA, the CDR3 is TGTGCCAGCAGCACGTCGGGTAGCACAGATACGCAGTATTTT. Translated: CASSTSGSTDTQYF.

The chain is built from TRBV30 and TRBJ2-1; D call uncertain. Per the germline V gene, CDR1 is GTSNPN and CDR2 is SVGIG (reference sequence). Deletions cut 5 bases from V and 9 bases from J, with 11 bases between. The CDR3 totals 11 residues. The CDR3 reads CAWALGVEQFF. The CDR3 DNA reads as TGTGCCTGGGCCCTAGGTGTTGAGCAGTTCTTC.

Here the CDR3 DNA reads TGTGCCAGCAGCGTAGGGACAACATACGAGCAGTACTTC. Protein product: CASSVGTTYEQYF. The chain employs TRBV9 and TRBJ2-7, with D possibly matching TRBD1 (5 bases). Between the trimmed V and J ends, which lost 0 bases and 4 bases, there was a span of 8 bases. The CDR3 contains 13 residues. Per the germline V gene, CDR1 is SGDLS and CDR2 is YYNGEE. Based on the CDR3 plus reference TRBV9 and TRBJ2-7, the full variable domain is DSGVTQTPKHLITATGQRVTLRCSPRSGDLSVYWYQQSLDQGLQFLIQYYNGEERAKGNILERFSAQQFPDLHSELNLSSLELGDSALYFCASSVGTTYEQYFGPGTRLTVT.

This chain uses TRBV24-1 with TRBJ2-5; 7 bases fit TRBD2. Germline-derived CDR1 and CDR2 are KGHDR and SFDVKD. Losses at the gene ends were 9 bases for V and 6 bases for J; bases not matched to a gene: 18. The CDR3 totals 16 residues. CDR3 residues: CATAGTQTTSPQTQYF. The DNA for the CDR3 is TGTGCCACCGCCGGGACTCAGACGACTAGCCCTCAGACCCAGTACTTC.